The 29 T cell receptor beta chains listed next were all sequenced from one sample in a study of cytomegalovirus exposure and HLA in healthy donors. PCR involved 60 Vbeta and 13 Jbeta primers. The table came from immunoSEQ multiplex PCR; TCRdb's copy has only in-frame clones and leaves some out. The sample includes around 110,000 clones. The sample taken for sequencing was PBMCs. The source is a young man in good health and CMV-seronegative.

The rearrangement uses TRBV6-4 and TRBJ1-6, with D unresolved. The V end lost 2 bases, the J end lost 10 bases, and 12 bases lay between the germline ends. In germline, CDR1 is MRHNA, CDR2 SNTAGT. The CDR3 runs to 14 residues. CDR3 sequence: CASSDRVSGSPLHF. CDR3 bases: TGTGCCAGCAGTGACCGGGTATCGGGATCACCCCTCCACTTT.

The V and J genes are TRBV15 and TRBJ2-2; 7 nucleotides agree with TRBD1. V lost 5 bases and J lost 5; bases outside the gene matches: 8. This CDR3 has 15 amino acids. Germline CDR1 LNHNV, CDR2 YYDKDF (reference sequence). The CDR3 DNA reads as TGTGCCACCAGCGGGACAGTGGGATGGACCGGGGAGCTGTTTTTT. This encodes CATSGTVGWTGELFF. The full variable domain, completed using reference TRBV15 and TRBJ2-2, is DAMVIQNPRYQVTQFGKPVTLSCSQTLNHNVMYWYQQKSSQAPKLLFHYYDKDFNNEADTPDNFQSRRPNTSFCFLDIRSPGLGDTAMYLCATSGTVGWTGELFFGEGSRLTVL.

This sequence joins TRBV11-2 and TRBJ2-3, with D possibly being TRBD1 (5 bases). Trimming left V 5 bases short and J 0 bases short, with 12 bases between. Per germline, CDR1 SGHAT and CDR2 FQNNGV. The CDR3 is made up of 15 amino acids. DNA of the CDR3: TGTGCCAGCAGCGCCCAGGGTGCTAGCACAGATACGCAGTATTTT. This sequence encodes CASSAQGASTDTQYF.

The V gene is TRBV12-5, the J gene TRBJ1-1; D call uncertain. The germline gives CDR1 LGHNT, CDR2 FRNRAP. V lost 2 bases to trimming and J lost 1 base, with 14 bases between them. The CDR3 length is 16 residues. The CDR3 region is CASGLLIGEGNTEAFF. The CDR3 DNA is TGTGCTAGTGGTTTGCTCATCGGGGAGGGGAACACTGAAGCTTTCTTT. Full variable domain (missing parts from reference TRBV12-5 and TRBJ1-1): DARVTQTPRHKVTEMGQEVTMRCQPILGHNTVFWYRQTMMQGLELLAYFRNRAPLDDSGMPKDRFSAEMPDATLATLKIQPSEPRDSAVYFCASGLLIGEGNTEAFFGQGTRLTVV.

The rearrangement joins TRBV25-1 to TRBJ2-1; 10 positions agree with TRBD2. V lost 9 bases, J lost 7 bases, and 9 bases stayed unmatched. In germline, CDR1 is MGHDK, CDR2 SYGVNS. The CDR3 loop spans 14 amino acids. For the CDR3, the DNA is TGTGCCAGTCTAACTAGCGGGGTGAGGAATGAGCAGTTCTTC. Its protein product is CASLTSGVRNEQFF.

CDR3 region: CASSLSLTRDATDGYTF. CDR3 bases: TGTGCCAGCAGCTTGAGTTTGACCCGAGACGCGACAGATGGCTACACCTTC. The chain recombines TRBV5-5 with TRBJ1-2; D is possibly TRBD1 (5 bases). This CDR3 is 17 amino acids long. Germline CDR1 reads SGHKS; CDR2 reads YYEKEE (reference sequence). The germline V and J ends were trimmed by 1 base and 6 bases, with 22 bases remaining between them. Looking up the rest from reference TRBV5-5 and TRBJ1-2 gives the full variable domain: DAGVTQSPTHLIKTRGQQVTLRCSPISGHKSVSWYQQVLGQGPQFIFQYYEKEERGRGNFPDRFSARQFPNYSSELNVNALLLGDSALYLCASSLSLTRDATDGYTFGSGTRLTVV.

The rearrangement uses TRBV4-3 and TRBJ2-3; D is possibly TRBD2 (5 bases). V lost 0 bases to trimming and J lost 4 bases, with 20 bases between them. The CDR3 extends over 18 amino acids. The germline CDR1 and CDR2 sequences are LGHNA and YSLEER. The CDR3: CASSQEDFLEGAADTQYF. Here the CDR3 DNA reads TGCGCCAGCAGCCAAGAGGACTTCCTAGAGGGTGCGGCAGATACGCAGTATTTT.

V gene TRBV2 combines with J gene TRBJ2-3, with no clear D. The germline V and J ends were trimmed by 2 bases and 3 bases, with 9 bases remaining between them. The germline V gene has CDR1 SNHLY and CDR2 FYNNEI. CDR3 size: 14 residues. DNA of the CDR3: TGTGCCAGCAGTGAACTCACTACTACAGATACGCAGTATTTT. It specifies CASSELTTTDTQYF. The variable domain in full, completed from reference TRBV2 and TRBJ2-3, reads EPEVTQTPSHQVTQMGQEVILRCVPISNHLYFYWYRQILGQKVEFLVSFYNNEISEKSEIFDDQFSVERPDGSNFTLKIRSTKLEDSAMYFCASSELTTTDTQYFGPGTRLTVL.

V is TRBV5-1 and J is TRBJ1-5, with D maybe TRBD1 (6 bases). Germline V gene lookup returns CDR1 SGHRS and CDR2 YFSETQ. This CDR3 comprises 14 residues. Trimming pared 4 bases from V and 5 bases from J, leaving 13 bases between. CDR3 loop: CASSPTGPYQPQHF. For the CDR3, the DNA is TGCGCCAGCAGCCCTACAGGGCCCTATCAGCCCCAGCATTTT. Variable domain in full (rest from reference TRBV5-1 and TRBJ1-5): KAGVTQTPRYLIKTRGQQVTLSCSPISGHRSVSWYQQTPGQGLQFLFEYFSETQRNKGNFPGRFSGRQFSNSRSEMNVSTLELGDSALYLCASSPTGPYQPQHFGDGTRLSIL.

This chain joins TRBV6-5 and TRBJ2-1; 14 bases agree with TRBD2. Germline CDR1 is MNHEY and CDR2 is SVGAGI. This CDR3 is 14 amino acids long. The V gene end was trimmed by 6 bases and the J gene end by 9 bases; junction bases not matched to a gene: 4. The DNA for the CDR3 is TGTGCCAGCAGCGGGACTAGCGGGGGTGGTGAGCAGTTCTTC. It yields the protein CASSGTSGGGEQFF.

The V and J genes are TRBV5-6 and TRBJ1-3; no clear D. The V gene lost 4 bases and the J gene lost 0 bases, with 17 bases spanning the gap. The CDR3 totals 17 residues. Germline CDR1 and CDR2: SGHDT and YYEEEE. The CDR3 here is CASSPKSVDFSGNTIYF. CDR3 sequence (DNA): TGTGCCAGCAGCCCTAAGAGTGTCGACTTCTCTGGAAACACCATATATTTT.

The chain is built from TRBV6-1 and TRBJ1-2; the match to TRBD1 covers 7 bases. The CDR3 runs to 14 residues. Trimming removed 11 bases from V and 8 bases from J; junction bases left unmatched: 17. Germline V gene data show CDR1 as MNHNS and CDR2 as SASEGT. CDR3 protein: CACAAGTAFAGYTF. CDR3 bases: TGTGCCTGCGCGGCAGGGACAGCTTTCGCCGGCTACACCTTC.

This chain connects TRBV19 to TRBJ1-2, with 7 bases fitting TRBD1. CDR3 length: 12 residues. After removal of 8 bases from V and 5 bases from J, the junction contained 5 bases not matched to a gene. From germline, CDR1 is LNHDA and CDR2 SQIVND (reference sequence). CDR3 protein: CASHRGGYGYTF. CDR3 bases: TGTGCCAGTCACAGGGGCGGGTATGGCTACACCTTC.

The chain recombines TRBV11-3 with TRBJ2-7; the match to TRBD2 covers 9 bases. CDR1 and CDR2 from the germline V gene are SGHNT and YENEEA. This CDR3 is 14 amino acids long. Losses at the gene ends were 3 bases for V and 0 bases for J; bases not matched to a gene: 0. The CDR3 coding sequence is TGTGCCAGCAGCTTTAGCGGGGGCTCCTACGAGCAGTACTTC. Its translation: CASSFSGGSYEQYF.

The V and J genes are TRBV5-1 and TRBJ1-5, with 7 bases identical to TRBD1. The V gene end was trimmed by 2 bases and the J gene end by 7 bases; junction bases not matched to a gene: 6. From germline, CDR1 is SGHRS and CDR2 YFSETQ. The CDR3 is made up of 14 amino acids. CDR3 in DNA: TGCGCCAGCAGCTTAGGAGGGGGCGGACAGCCCCAGCATTTT. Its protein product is CASSLGGGGQPQHF.

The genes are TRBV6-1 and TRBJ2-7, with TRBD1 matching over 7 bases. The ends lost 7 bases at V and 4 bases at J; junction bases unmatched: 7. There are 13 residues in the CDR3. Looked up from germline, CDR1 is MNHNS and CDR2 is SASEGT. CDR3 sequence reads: CASTIQGFYEQYF. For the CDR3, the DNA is TGTGCCAGCACAATACAGGGGTTTTACGAGCAGTACTTC.

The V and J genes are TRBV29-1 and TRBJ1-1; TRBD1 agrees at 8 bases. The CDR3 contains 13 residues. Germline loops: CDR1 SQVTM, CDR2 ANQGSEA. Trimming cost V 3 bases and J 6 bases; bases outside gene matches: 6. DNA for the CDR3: TGCAGCGTTGAGGTTCAGGGGGCTTCTGAAGCTTTCTTT. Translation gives CSVEVQGASEAFF.

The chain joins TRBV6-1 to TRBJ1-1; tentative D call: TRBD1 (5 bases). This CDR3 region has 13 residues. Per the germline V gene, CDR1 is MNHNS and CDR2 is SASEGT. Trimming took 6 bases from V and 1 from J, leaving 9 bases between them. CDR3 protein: CASRTDWNTEAFF. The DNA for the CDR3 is TGTGCCAGCAGGACAGATTGGAACACTGAAGCTTTCTTT.

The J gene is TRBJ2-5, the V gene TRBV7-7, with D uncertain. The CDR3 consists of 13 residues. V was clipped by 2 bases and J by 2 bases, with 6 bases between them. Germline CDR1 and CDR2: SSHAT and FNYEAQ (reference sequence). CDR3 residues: CASSLRLQETQYF. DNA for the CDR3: TGTGCCAGCAGCTTACGACTTCAAGAGACCCAGTACTTC.

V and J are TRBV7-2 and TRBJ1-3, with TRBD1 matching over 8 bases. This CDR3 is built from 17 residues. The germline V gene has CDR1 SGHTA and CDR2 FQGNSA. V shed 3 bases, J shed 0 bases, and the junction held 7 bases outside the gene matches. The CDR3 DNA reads TGTGCCAGCAGCTTCGCCAGGGGGCTCCTCTCTGGAAACACCATATATTTT. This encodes CASSFARGLLSGNTIYF.

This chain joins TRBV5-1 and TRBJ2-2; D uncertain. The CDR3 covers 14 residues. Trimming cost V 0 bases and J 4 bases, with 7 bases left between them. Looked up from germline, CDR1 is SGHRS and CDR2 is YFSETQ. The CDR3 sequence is CASSLGTGTGELFF. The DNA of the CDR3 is TGCGCCAGCAGCTTGGGTACGGGCACCGGGGAGCTGTTTTTT.

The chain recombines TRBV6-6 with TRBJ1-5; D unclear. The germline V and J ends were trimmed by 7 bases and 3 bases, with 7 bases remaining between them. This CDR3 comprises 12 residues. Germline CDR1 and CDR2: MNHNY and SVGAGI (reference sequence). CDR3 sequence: CASTPNNQPQHF. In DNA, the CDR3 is TGTGCCAGCACCCCTAACAATCAGCCCCAGCATTTT.

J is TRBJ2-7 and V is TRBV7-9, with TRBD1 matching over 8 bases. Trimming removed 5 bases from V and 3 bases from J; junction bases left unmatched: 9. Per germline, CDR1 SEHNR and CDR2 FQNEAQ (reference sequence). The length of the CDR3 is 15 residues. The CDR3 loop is CASSLGQGRGYEQYF. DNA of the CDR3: TGTGCCAGCAGCCTAGGACAGGGAAGAGGCTACGAGCAGTACTTC.

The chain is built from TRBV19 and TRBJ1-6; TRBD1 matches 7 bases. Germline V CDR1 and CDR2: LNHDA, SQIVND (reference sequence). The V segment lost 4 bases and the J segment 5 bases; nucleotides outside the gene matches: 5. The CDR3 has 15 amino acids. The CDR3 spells CASSTGQTNNSPLHF. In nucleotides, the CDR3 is TGTGCCAGTAGTACGGGACAGACCAATAATTCACCCCTCCACTTT.

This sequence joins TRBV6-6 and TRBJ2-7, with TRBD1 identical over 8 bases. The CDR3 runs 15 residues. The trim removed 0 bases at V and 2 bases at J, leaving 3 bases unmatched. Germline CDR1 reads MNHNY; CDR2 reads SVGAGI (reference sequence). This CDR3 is CASSYSGRGPYEQYF. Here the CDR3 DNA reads TGTGCCAGCAGTTACTCCGGCAGGGGGCCCTACGAGCAGTACTTC.

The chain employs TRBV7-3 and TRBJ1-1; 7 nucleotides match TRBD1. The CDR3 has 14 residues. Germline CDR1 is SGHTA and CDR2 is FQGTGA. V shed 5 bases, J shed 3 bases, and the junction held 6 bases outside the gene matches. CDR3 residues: CASSPTTGDTEAFF. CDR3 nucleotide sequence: TGTGCCAGCAGCCCAACTACAGGGGACACTGAAGCTTTCTTT.

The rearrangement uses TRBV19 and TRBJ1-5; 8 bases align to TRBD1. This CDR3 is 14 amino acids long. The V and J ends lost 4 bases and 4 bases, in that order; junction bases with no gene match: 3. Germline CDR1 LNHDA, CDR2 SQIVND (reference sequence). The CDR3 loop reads CASSTGQGNQPQHF. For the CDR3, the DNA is TGTGCCAGTAGTACCGGACAGGGTAATCAGCCCCAGCATTTT.

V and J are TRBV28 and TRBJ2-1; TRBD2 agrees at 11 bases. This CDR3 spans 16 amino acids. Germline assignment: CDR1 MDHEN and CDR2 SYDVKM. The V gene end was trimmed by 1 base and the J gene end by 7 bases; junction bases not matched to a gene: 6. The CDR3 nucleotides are TGTGCCAGCAGTTTATCTACTAGCGGGGGCACGAATGAGCAGTTCTTC. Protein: CASSLSTSGGTNEQFF.

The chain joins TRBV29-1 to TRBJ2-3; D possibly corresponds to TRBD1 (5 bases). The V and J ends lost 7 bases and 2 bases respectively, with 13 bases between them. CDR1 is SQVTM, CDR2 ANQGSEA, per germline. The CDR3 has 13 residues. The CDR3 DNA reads TGCAGCGGGTCAGGGCCCCTCACAGATACGCAGTATTTT. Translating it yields CSGSGPLTDTQYF.